The entry that follows covers one TCR beta chain sequence. Antigen unknown. Relative to the germline gene, one junction end is altered; a read error may explain this. This record comes from a study of siplizumab effects on memory and regulatory T cells. Data came from immunoSEQ multiplex PCR; TCRdb stores just in-frame clones and leaves some out. The repertoire consists of about 52,000 clones, with approximately 97% occurring once and the leading ten covering around 0.6%. CDR1 is SGDLS and CDR2 is YYNGEE in the germline V gene. The CDR3 contains 13 residues. Overall study findings and caveats: Under siplizumab, alloreactive sequences traced to unstimulated CD4+ memory cells were significantly reduced. Naive T cells appeared more varied than memory cells and looked like key alloresponse contributors. The Treg-derived share of mappable alloreactive CD4+ clones averaged roughly 69% with siplizumab and approximately 30% in controls. In siplizumab cultures, the suppressive function of proliferating Tregs remained unconfirmed.

The source is a human donor in good health. Sequencing used naive CD4+ T cells sorted from blood. The V and J genes are TRBV9 and TRBJ2-2; D gene ambiguous. The DNA of the CDR3 is TGTGCCAGCACCGTAAACCCCAGCGGGGAGCTGTTTTTT. It encodes CASTVNPSGELFF.